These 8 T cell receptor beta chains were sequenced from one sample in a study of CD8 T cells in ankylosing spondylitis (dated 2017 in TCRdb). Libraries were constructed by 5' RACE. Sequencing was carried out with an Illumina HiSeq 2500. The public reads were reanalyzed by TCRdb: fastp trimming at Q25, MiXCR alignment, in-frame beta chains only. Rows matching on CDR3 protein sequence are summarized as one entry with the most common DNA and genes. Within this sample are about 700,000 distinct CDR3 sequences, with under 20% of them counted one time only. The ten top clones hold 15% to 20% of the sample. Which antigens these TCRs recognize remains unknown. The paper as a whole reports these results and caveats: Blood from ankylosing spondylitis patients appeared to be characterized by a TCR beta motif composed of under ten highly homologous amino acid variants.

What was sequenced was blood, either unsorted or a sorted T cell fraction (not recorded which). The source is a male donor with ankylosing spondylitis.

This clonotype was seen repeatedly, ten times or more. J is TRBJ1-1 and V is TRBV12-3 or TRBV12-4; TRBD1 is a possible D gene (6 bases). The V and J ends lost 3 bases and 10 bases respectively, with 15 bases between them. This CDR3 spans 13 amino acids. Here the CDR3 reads CASSLIRQVRAFF. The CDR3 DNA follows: TGTGCCAGCAGTTTGATTCGACAGGTCAGAGCTTTCTTT.

The CDR3, as DNA: TGCAGCGTTGAAGGGGTGGACAGGGGGCCCTACGAGCAGTACTTC. Protein sequence: CSVEGVDRGPYEQYF. The gene calls are TRBV29-1 and TRBJ2-7, with 11 bases aligning to TRBD1. The ends lost 1 base at V and 2 bases at J; junction bases unmatched: 4. This CDR3 spans 15 amino acids. The germline V gene encodes CDR1 SQVTM and CDR2 ANQGSEA.

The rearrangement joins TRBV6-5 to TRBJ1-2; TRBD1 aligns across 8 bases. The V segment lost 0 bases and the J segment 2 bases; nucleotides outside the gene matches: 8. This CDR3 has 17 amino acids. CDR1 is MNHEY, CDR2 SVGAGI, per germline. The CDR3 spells CASSYSFSTGANYGYTF. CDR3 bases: TGTGCCAGCAGTTACTCGTTCTCGACAGGGGCGAACTATGGCTACACCTTC.

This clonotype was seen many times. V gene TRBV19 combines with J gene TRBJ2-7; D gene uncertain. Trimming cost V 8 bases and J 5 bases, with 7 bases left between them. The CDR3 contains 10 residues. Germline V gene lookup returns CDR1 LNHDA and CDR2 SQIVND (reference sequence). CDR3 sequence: CASPPDEQYF. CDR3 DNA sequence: TGTGCCAGTCCCCCCGACGAGCAGTACTTC.

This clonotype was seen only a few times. The CDR3 DNA follows: TGTGCCAGCAGGACCGATCGGGACAGGAACACTGAAGCTTTCTTT. Translated: CASRTDRDRNTEAFF. The chain uses TRBV6-2 or TRBV6-3 and TRBJ1-1, with 7 positions matching TRBD1. This CDR3 region has 15 residues. V trimming: 6 bases; J trimming: 1 base; junction bases outside the gene matches: 8. The germline V gene has CDR1 MNHEY and CDR2 SVGEGT.

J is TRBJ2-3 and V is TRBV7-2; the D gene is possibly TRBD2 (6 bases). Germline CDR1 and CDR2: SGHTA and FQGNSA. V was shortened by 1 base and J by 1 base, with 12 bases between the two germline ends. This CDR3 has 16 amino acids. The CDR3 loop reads CASSLGIQRGTDTQYF. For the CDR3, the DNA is TGTGCCAGCAGCTTAGGTATCCAGCGGGGCACAGATACGCAGTATTTT.

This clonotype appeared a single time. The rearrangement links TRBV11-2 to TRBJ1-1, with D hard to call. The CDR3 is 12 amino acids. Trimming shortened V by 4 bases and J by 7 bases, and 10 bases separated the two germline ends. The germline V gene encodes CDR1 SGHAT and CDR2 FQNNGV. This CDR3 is CASSSILVEAFF. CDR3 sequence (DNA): TGTGCCAGCAGCTCGATACTAGTTGAAGCTTTCTTT.

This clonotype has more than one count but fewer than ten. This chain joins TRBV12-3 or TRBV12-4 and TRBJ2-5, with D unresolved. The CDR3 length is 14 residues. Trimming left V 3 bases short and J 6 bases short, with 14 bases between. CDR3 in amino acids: CASSFDGNWKTQYF. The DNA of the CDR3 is TGTGCCAGCAGTTTTGATGGTAACTGGAAGACCCAGTACTTC.